The 4 T cell receptor beta chains given below trace back to one sample, sequenced in a study of control samples from healthy donors and cancer patients. Data came from immunoSEQ multiplex PCR; TCRdb stores just in-frame clones and leaves some out. The table has around 120,000 clones, over 90% seen once; the top ten hold roughly 2.6%. The source material was blood. The receptors were sampled from a man younger than 40 in good health.

The chain carries TRBV12-3 or TRBV12-4 and TRBJ1-5; the D gene is possibly TRBD1 (6 bases). The CDR3 contains 13 residues. With 5 bases removed from V and 8 bases from J, the gap between germline ends came to 13 bases. CDR3 loop: CASSRRGPKPQHF. The CDR3 DNA reads as TGTGCCAGCAGTCGCAGGGGCCCGAAGCCCCAGCATTTT.

The chain employs TRBV9 and TRBJ1-6; 7 positions match TRBD1. Trimming took 3 bases from V and 7 from J; bases not matched to a gene: 10. The CDR3 sequence is 16 residues long. CDR1 and CDR2 (germline): SGDLS, YYNGEE. The CDR3 DNA reads as TGTGCCAGCAGCGAGGGGCAGACAGGGAGAAATTCACCCCTCCACTTT. It specifies CASSEGQTGRNSPLHF.

This clone has just one count. The V and J genes are TRBV28 and TRBJ1-1; D is unresolved. Germline V gene sequence: CDR1 MDHEN, CDR2 SYDVKM. The CDR3 spans 13 residues. Deletions cut 5 bases from V and 3 bases from J, with 10 bases between. CDR3 nucleotides: TGTGCCAGCAGTGGACTTTATGACACTGAAGCTTTCTTT. It specifies CASSGLYDTEAFF.

This chain uses TRBV24-1 with TRBJ2-5; TRBD1 matches at 8 bases. The CDR3 runs 15 residues. Germline V gives CDR1 KGHDR, CDR2 SFDVKD. J was trimmed by 1 base and V by 2 bases; bases with no gene match: 2. CDR3: CATSDSGQVQETQYF. The CDR3, as DNA: TGTGCCACCAGTGATTCGGGACAGGTCCAAGAGACCCAGTACTTC.